These T cell receptor beta chains were read from a single sample in a study of early stage breast cancer tumors. Profiled with immunoSEQ multiplex PCR; TCRdb holds only in-frame clones, not every one. The sample has about 5,000 clones, roughly 67% seen once. Source material: breast tumor tissue. The receptors stem from a person aged 45-65 years with breast cancer. Each CDR3 is given with its conserved first and last residue. The D gene is left open where the match is weak. Clone size is shown for a subset of rows, as once, few, many or a class of expanded clone.

medium-sized	NA	TRBV7-2	TRBJ2-7	CASSLSAGFSSYEQYF	TGTGCCAGCAGCTTAAGTGCAGGTTTCAGCTCCTACGAGCAGTACTTC
NA	TRBD2	TRBV29-1	TRBJ2-1	CSVVTGGVYNEQFF	TGCAGCGTTGTAACGGGAGGAGTTTACAATGAGCAGTTCTTC
NA	NA	TRBV6-5	TRBJ2-7	CASNFQRTYEQYF	TGTGCCAGCAACTTCCAGCGGACCTACGAGCAGTACTTC
once	TRBD1	TRBV5-6	TRBJ1-2	CASNRGFGDRTNYGYTF	TGTGCCAGCAACCGAGGGTTCGGGGACAGGACTAACTATGGCTACACCTTC
NA	TRBD1	TRBV27	TRBJ2-1	CASRTGTGIFGEQFF	TGTGCCAGCAGGACCGGGACAGGGATTTTCGGTGAGCAGTTCTTC
NA	NA	TRBV7-6	TRBJ1-1	CASSLLVGSDTEAFF	TGTGCCAGCAGCTTATTGGTGGGGTCCGACACTGAAGCTTTCTTT
few	NA	TRBV9	TRBJ2-1	CASSNTRISYNEQFF	TGTGCCAGCAGCAATACTAGAATCTCCTACAATGAGCAGTTCTTC
NA	NA	TRBV5-5	TRBJ1-5	CASSLEFRSNQPQHF	TGTGCCAGCAGCTTGGAATTTAGGAGCAATCAGCCCCAGCATTTT
NA	NA	TRBV7-2	TRBJ1-6	CASSLNTGLTSPLHF	TGTGCCAGCAGCTTAAACACGGGATTAACTTCACCCCTCCACTTT
NA	TRBD1	TRBV19	TRBJ2-4	CASSIDKLGQGTIQYF	TGTGCCAGTAGTATAGATAAACTGGGACAGGGGACCATTCAGTACTTC
NA	TRBD1	TRBV28	TRBJ2-7	CASSPLAGQGNYEQYF	TGTGCCAGCAGTCCATTGGCTGGACAGGGGAACTACGAGCAGTACTTC